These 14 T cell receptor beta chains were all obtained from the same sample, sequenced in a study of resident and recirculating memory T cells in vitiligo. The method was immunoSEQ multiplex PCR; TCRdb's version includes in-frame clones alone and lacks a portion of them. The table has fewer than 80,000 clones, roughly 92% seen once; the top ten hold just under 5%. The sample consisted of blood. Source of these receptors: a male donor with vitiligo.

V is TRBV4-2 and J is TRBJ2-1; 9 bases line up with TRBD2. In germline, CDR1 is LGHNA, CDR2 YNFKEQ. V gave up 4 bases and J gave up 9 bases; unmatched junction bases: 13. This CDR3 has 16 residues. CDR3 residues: CASSLNKGGGAREQFF. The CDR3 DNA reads TGTGCCAGCAGCCTTAATAAGGGCGGGGGGGCCCGTGAGCAGTTCTTC.

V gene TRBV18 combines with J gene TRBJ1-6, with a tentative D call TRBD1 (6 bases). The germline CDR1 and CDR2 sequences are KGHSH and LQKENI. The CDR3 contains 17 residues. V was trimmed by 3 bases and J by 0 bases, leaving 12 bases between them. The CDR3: CASSPAGQSSYNSPLHF. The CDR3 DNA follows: TGTGCCAGCTCACCGGCCGGACAGAGCTCCTATAATTCACCCCTCCACTTT.

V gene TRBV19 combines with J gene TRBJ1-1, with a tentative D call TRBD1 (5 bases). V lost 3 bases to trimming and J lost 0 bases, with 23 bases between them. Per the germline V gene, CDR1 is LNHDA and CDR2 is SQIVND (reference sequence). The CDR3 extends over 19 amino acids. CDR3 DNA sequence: TGTGCCAGTAGTATCAATAGGGGAGGGGTCAAGTTCATGAACACTGAAGCTTTCTTT. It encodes CASSINRGGVKFMNTEAFF.

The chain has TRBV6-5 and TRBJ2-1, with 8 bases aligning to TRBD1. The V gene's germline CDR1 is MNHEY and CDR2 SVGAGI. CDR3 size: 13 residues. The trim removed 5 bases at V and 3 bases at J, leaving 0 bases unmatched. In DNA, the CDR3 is TGTGCCAGCAGTGGGACAGGCTACAATGAGCAGTTCTTC. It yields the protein CASSGTGYNEQFF.

This CDR3 reads CASGRDRGTYNSPLHF. The CDR3 coding sequence is TGTGCCAGCGGGAGGGACAGGGGAACCTATAATTCACCCCTCCACTTT. V gene TRBV25-1 combines with J gene TRBJ1-6; TRBD1 matches at 10 bases. V dropped 8 bases and J dropped 2; count of bases not matched to a gene: 6. The germline V gene encodes CDR1 MGHDK and CDR2 SYGVNS. The CDR3 loop spans 16 amino acids.

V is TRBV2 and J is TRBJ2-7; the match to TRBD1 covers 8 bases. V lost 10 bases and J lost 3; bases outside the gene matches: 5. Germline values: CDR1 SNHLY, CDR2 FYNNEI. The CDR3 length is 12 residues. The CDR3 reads CATQGEVYEQYF. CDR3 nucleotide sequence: TGTGCCACACAGGGGGAGGTCTACGAGCAGTACTTC.

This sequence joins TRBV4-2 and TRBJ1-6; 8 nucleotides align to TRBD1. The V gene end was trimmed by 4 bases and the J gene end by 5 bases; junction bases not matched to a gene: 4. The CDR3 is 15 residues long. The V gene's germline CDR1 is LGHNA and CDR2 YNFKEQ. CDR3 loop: CASSRDRRNNSPLHF. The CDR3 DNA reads TGTGCCAGCAGCCGGGACAGGCGAAATAATTCACCCCTCCACTTT.

The CDR3 is CASSYKGGGADTQYF. CDR3 in DNA: TGTGCCAGCAGCTATAAAGGCGGGGGGGCAGATACGCAGTATTTT. This chain joins TRBV7-6 and TRBJ2-3, with TRBD2 matching over 9 bases. The CDR3 runs to 15 residues. Trimming removed 4 bases from V and 4 bases from J; junction bases left unmatched: 6. The germline V gene encodes CDR1 SGHVS and CDR2 FNYEAQ.

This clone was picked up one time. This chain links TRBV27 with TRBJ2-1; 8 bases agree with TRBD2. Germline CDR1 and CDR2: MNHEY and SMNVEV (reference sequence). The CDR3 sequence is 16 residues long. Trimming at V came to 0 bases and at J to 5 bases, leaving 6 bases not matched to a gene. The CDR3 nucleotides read TGTGCCAGCAGTTTATCATGGACTAGCCGCCACAATGAGCAGTTCTTC. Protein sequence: CASSLSWTSRHNEQFF.

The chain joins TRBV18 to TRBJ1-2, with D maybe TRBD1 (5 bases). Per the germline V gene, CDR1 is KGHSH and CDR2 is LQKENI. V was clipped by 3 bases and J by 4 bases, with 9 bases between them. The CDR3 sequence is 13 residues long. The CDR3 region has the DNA TGTGCCAGCTCACCCTTGGACATCTATGGCTACACCTTC. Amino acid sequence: CASSPLDIYGYTF.

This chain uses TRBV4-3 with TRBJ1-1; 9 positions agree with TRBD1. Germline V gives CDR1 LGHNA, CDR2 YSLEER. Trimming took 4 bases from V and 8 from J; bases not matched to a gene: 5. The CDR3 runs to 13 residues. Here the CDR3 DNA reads TGCGCCAGCAGCCGAATGGGGACAGGGGAAGCTTTCTTT. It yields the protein CASSRMGTGEAFF.

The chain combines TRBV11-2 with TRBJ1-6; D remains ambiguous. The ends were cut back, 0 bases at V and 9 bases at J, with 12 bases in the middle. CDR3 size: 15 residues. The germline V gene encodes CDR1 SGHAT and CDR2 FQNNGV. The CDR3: CASSLDPSPGSPLHF. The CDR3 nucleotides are TGTGCCAGCAGCTTAGATCCCTCCCCGGGTTCACCCCTCCACTTT.

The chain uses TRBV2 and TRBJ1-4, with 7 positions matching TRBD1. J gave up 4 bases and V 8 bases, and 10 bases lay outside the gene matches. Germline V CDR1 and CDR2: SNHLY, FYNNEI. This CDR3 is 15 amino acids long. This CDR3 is CASSQSGQINEKLFF. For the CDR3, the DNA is TGTGCCAGCTCCCAATCGGGACAGATTAATGAAAAACTGTTTTTT.

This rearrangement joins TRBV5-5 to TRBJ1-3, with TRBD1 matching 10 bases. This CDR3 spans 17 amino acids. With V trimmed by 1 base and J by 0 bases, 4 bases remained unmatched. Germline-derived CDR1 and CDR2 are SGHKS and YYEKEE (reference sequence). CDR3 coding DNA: TGTGCCAGCAGCTTGTTAGGACAGGGGGGCTCTGGAAACACCATATATTTT. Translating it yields CASSLLGQGGSGNTIYF. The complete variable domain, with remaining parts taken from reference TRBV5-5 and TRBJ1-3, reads DAGVTQSPTHLIKTRGQQVTLRCSPISGHKSVSWYQQVLGQGPQFIFQYYEKEERGRGNFPDRFSARQFPNYSSELNVNALLLGDSALYLCASSLLGQGGSGNTIYFGEGSWLTVV.